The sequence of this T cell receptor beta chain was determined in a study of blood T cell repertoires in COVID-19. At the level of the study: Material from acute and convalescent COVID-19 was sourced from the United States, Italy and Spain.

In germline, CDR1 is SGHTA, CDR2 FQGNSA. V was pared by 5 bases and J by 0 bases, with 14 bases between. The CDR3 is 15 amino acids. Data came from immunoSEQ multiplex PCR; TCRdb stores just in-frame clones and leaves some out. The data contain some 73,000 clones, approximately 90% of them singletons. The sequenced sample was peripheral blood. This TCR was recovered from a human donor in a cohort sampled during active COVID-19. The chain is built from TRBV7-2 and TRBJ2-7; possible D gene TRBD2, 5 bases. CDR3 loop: CASSPRTGSSYEQYF. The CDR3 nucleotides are TGTGCCAGCAGCCCACGGACGGGGAGCTCCTACGAGCAGTACTTC.